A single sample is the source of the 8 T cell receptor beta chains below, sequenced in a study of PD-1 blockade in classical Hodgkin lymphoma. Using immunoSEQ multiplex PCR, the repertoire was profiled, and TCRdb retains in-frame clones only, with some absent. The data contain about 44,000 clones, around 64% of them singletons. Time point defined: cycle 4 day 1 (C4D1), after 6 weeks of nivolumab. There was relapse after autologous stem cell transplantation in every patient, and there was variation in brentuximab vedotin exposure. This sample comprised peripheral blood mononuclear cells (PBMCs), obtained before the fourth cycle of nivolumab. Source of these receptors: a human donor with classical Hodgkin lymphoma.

CDR3 protein: CASSFQGNHYEQYF. The CDR3 DNA reads TGTGCCAGCAGCTTTCAGGGGAATCACTACGAGCAGTACTTC. The gene calls are TRBV7-8 and TRBJ2-7; TRBD1 is a possible D gene (6 bases). Trimming removed 3 bases at V and 3 bases at J, with 12 bases between. This CDR3 has 14 amino acids. Germline V gene sequence: CDR1 SGHVS, CDR2 FQNEAQ.

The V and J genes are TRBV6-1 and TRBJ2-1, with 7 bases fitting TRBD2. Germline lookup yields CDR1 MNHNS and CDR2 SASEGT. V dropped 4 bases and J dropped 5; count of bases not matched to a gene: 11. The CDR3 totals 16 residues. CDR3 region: CASSAGPGLLDNEQFF. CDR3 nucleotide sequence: TGTGCCAGCAGTGCCGGTCCGGGACTACTCGACAATGAGCAGTTCTTC.

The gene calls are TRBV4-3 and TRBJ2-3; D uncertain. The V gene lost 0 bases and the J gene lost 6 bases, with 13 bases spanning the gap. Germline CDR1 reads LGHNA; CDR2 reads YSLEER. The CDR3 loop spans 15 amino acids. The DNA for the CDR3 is TGCGCCAGCAGCCAAGAGTGGGAAAAAGCGGATACGCAGTATTTT. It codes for CASSQEWEKADTQYF.

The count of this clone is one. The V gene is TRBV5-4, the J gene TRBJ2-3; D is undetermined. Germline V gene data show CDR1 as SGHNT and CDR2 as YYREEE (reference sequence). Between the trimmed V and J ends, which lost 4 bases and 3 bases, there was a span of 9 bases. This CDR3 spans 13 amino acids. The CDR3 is CASSQVGTDTQYF. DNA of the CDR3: TGTGCCAGCAGCCAAGTCGGGACAGATACGCAGTATTTT.

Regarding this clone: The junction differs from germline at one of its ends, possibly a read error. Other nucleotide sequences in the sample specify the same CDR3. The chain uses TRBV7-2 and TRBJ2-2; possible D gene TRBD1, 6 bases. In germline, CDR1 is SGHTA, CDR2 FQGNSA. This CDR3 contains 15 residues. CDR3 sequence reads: CASSPDRESHRELFF. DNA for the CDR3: TGTGCCAGCAGCCCGGACAGAGAGTCCCACCGGGAACTGTTTTTT. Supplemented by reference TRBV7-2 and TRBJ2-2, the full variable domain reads GAGVSQSPSNKVTEKGKDVELRCDPISGHTALYWYRQSLGQGLEFLIYFQGNSAPDKSGLPSDRFSAERTGGSVSTLTIQRTQQEDSAVYLCASSPDRESHRELFFGEGSRLTVL.

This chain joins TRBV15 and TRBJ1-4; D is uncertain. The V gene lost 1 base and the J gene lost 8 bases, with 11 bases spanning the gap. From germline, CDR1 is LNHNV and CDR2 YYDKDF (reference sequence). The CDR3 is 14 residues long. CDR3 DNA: TGTGCCACCAGCAGAGCAGATATGGGGGAAAAACTGTTTTTT. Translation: CATSRADMGEKLFF.

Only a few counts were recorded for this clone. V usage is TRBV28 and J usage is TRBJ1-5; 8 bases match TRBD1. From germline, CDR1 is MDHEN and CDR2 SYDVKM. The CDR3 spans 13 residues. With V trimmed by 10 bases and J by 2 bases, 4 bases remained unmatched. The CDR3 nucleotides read TGTGCCACCATGGACAGGGGCAATCAGCCCCAGCATTTT. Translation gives CATMDRGNQPQHF.

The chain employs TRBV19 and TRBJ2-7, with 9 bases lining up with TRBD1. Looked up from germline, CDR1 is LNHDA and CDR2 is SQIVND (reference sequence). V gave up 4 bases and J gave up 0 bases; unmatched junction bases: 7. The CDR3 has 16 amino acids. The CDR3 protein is CASSTSWTGASYEQYF. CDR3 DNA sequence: TGTGCCAGTAGTACTAGCTGGACAGGGGCCTCCTACGAGCAGTACTTC.